This T cell receptor (beta chain) was found in a study of T cells expressing NK-cell markers. General observations from the study: Dominant NKG2C+ clonotypes were found to form roughly 1.0-7.0% of CD8+ T cells in a handful of donors.

CDR1 SGHAT and CDR2 FQNNGV come from the germline V gene. The length of the CDR3 is 20 residues. Concerning this clonotype: Its antigen is unknown.

UMIs accompanied the 5'RACE template switching by which TCR beta cDNA was made. TCRdb reprocessed the 5' RACE reads; each CDR3 protein has one entry and no DNA is given. Its table records about 260,000 distinct CDR3 sequences. The rearrangement links TRBV11-2 to TRBJ2-1; TCRdb outputs TRBD2, but without DNA this stays unchecked. The sequenced sample consisted of blood T cells: a sorted CD56 or NKG2C T cell subset, CD4+ or CD8+ T cells, or bulk PBMC T cells (not recorded which). This receptor was obtained from a woman aged 18 to 75 in good health. The CDR3 is CASSKPGLAGDTSSYNEQFF.